These T cell receptor beta chains were read from a single sample in a study of a mutant IDH1 vaccine in newly diagnosed glioma. Generated by immunoSEQ multiplex PCR, the TCRdb table keeps only in-frame clones and is missing some. Of about 40,000 clones in the sample, 65% to 85% were seen once. No antigens are known for them. The sequences come from PBMCs, collected from a glioma patient whose treatment included an IDH1 peptide vaccine. Every receptor here comes from a man aged 40-50 years with glioma. The CDR3 runs from the conserved cysteine through the conserved F or W. D genes are given only for firm matches. Clone size is shown for a subset of rows, as once, few, many or a class of expanded clone.

V	size	D	length	J	CDR3	DNA
TRBV6-6	.	.	15	TRBJ2-5	CASSYGVGGAAAQYF	TGTGCCAGCAGTTACGGTGTGGGGGGGGCTGCGGCCCAGTACTTC
TRBV25-1	.	.	17	TRBJ2-5	CASSELADPSYQETQYF	TGTGCCAGCAGTGAATTAGCCGACCCTTCGTACCAAGAGACCCAGTACTTC
TRBV7-2	few	TRBD2	14	TRBJ2-5	CASSLGAGQETQYF	TGTGCCAGCAGCTTAGGAGCGGGACAAGAGACCCAGTACTTC
TRBV5-4	.	TRBD2	15	TRBJ2-1	CASSLPGLDYNEQFF	TGTGCCAGCAGCTTACCGGGACTAGATTACAATGAGCAGTTCTTC
TRBV4-1	.	TRBD1	17	TRBJ2-2	CASSQRMDRGDTGELFF	TGCGCCAGCAGCCAAAGGATGGACAGGGGCGACACCGGGGAGCTGTTTTTT
TRBV6-6	few	TRBD1	16	TRBJ1-1	CASSYGTGSRGAEAFF	TGTGCCAGCAGTTACGGGACAGGTAGTCGAGGAGCTGAAGCTTTCTTT
TRBV4-1	few	.	19	TRBJ2-2	CASSQTASATTRRGWELFF	TGCGCCAGCAGCCAGACTGCGAGCGCAACTACCCGGAGAGGTTGGGAGCTGTTTTTT
TRBV6-5	.	.	13	TRBJ2-7	CASSFGTIYEQYF	TGTGCCAGCAGTTTCGGGACAATCTACGAGCAGTACTTC
TRBV5-8	.	.	14	TRBJ1-2	CASSSLDRLYGYTF	TGTGCCAGCAGCTCACTCGACAGACTCTATGGCTACACCTTC
TRBV19	.	TRBD1	18	TRBJ1-2	CASSIDPVIGTGVDGYTF	TGTGCCAGTAGTATAGACCCCGTTATTGGGACAGGGGTAGATGGCTACACCTTC
TRBV27	.	.	14	TRBJ2-2	CASRWGQNTGELFF	TGTGCCAGCAGATGGGGACAGAACACCGGGGAGCTGTTTTTT
TRBV18	.	.	15	TRBJ1-4	CASSPRTATNEKLFF	TGTGCCAGCTCACCGCGGACAGCAACTAATGAAAAACTGTTTTTT
TRBV13	few	.	13	TRBJ2-1	CASSQLSGNEQFF	TGTGCCAGCAGCCAGCTATCAGGGAATGAGCAGTTCTTC
TRBV4-1	.	.	12	TRBJ1-4	CASSQDEEKLFF	TGCGCCAGCAGCCAAGACGAGGAAAAACTGTTTTTT
TRBV5-5	.	.	12	TRBJ1-4	CASSFEDRKLFF	TGTGCCAGCAGCTTTGAGGATAGAAAACTGTTTTTT
TRBV10-3	.	.	15	TRBJ1-2	CAIASLGLGNYGYTF	TGTGCCATCGCCAGTTTGGGGCTAGGGAACTATGGCTACACCTTC
TRBV18	once	TRBD1	15	TRBJ2-1	CASSRSAGGYNEQFF	TGTGCCAGCTCACGATCGGCAGGGGGCTACAATGAGCAGTTCTTC
TRBV21-1	.	.	16	TRBJ1-4	CASSKSRAENNEKLFF	TGTGCCAGCAGCAAATCTCGGGCGGAGAATAATGAAAAACTGTTTTTT
TRBV5-6	.	.	12	TRBJ2-7	CASHFREYEQYF	TGTGCCAGCCATTTCAGGGAGTACGAGCAGTACTTC
TRBV5-4	once	.	14	TRBJ1-4	CASSFQLSNEKLFF	TGTGCCAGCAGCTTTCAACTGTCTAATGAAAAACTGTTTTTT
TRBV5-1	few	TRBD2	18	TRBJ2-7	CASSLGKREGPSSYEQYF	TGCGCCAGCAGCTTGGGGAAGCGGGAGGGTCCTAGCTCCTACGAGCAGTACTTC
TRBV18	.	TRBD2	15	TRBJ2-7	CASSARAGVIYEQYF	TGTGCCAGCTCGGCACGGGCGGGAGTTATATACGAGCAGTACTTC
TRBV2	.	.	15	TRBJ2-3	CASRVLGLSTDTQYF	TGTGCTAGCAGGGTTTTAGGACTAAGCACAGATACGCAGTATTTT
TRBV7-2	.	.	15	TRBJ2-1	CASTQTLSSYNEQFF	TGTGCCAGCACCCAGACACTTAGCTCCTACAATGAGCAGTTCTTC
TRBV27	.	TRBD2	16	TRBJ2-1	CASITSGRVFYNEQFF	TGTGCCAGCATCACTAGCGGGAGAGTCTTCTACAATGAGCAGTTCTTC
TRBV5-4	.	.	13	TRBJ2-1	CASRSSSYNEQFF	TGTGCCAGCAGATCCAGCTCCTACAATGAGCAGTTCTTC
TRBV4-3	.	.	18	TRBJ2-6	CASSQDTTWDSGANVLTF	TGCGCCAGCAGCCAAGATACCACCTGGGACTCTGGGGCCAACGTCCTGACTTTC
TRBV4-3	few	TRBD1	15	TRBJ1-2	CASSQDRQGDGGYTF	TGCGCCAGCAGCCAAGATCGACAGGGGGATGGTGGCTACACCTTC
TRBV7-8	.	.	14	TRBJ1-4	CASSPRDKNEKLFF	TGTGCCAGCAGCCCTCGGGACAAAAATGAAAAACTGTTTTTT
TRBV11-3	.	.	15	TRBJ2-7	CASSPSGGQPYEQYF	TGTGCCAGCAGCCCCTCGGGGGGACAGCCCTACGAGCAGTACTTC
TRBV5-1	.	TRBD1	15	TRBJ2-1	CASSLGGTGHNEQFF	TGCGCCAGCAGCTTGGGGGGGACAGGACACAATGAGCAGTTCTTC
TRBV5-6	.	TRBD2	16	TRBJ2-1	CASSPTPGLAVNEQFF	TGTGCCAGCAGCCCTACTCCGGGACTAGCGGTCAATGAGCAGTTCTTC
TRBV4-2	few	.	12	TRBJ2-7	CASSQEGNEQYF	TGTGCCAGCAGCCAAGAGGGAAACGAGCAGTACTTC
TRBV19	.	.	14	TRBJ1-5	CASRTTGSNQPQHF	TGTGCCAGTAGGACAACAGGGTCCAATCAGCCCCAGCATTTT
TRBV7-8	.	.	14	TRBJ1-1	CASSLGHSNTEAFF	TGTGCCAGCAGCTTAGGACATTCGAACACTGAAGCTTTCTTT